The 22 T cell receptor beta chains in this list originate from one sample, sequenced in a study of shared clonotypes between healthy human individuals. Data came from immunoSEQ multiplex PCR; TCRdb stores just in-frame clones and leaves some out. The table includes about 490,000 clones, approximately 79% detected once. Sequenced: PBMCs. All receptors derive from a woman in her forties in good health. Some clones in this sample may be carry-over from other donors' samples.

In the case of this clone: A read error may explain this, as a much larger clone is one base away. Other DNA sequences in this sample translate to the same CDR3. The CDR3 sequence: CASSHGTGWSYEQYF. As DNA, the CDR3 is TGTGCCAGCAGCCACGGGACAGGGTGGTCCTACGAGCAGTACTTT. The rearrangement links TRBV14 to TRBJ2-7; 9 bases line up with TRBD1. There are 15 residues in the CDR3. CDR1 and CDR2 (germline): SGHDN, FVKESK.

The rearrangement uses TRBV19 and TRBJ2-1, with a weak D call TRBD2 (5 bases). In germline, CDR1 is LNHDA, CDR2 SQIVND (reference sequence). Trimming removed 3 bases from V and 0 bases from J, with 12 bases in between. The CDR3 has 16 residues. The CDR3 bases are TGTGCCAGTAGTATCGGGATTTTCCGCTCCTACAATGAGCAGTTCTTC. This sequence encodes CASSIGIFRSYNEQFF.

Comments on this clone: Other DNA sequences of this sample code for an identical CDR3. The chain carries TRBV5-1 and TRBJ2-5; no reliable D call. Trimming shortened V by 4 bases and J by 5 bases, and 6 bases separated the two germline ends. The germline gives CDR1 SGHRS, CDR2 YFSETQ. There are 11 residues in the CDR3. CDR3 sequence (DNA): TGCGCCAGCAGCCTCGTGGAGACCCAGTACTTC. Amino acids: CASSLVETQYF.

The chain joins TRBV10-3 to TRBJ1-2; 7 bases are shared with TRBD1. This CDR3 has 13 amino acids. CDR1 and CDR2 from the germline V gene are ENHRY and SYGVKD. V lost 6 bases to trimming and J lost 8 bases; unmatched junction nucleotides: 9. The CDR3, as DNA: TGTGCCATCAGCGACAGGGTCGGATACGGCTACACCTTC. Translation: CAISDRVGYGYTF.

The V call is TRBV7-3, the J call TRBJ2-3, with a weak D call TRBD2 (5 bases). The CDR3 extends over 15 amino acids. V was clipped by 5 bases and J by 1 base, with 13 bases between them. Germline loops: CDR1 SGHTA, CDR2 FQGTGA. DNA for the CDR3: TGTGCCAGCAGCCCCTCCCGGGGAGGCACAGATACGCAGTATTTT. This sequence encodes CASSPSRGGTDTQYF.

The chain has TRBV2 and TRBJ2-3; TRBD2 matches at 11 bases. The CDR3 covers 18 residues. Germline V CDR1 and CDR2: SNHLY, FYNNEI. With 10 bases clipped from V and 0 bases from J, the junction kept 15 bases outside the gene matches. The DNA of the CDR3 is TGTGCCATATTTTCCCCTGCCGGGACTAGCGGAAGCACAGATACGCAGTATTTT. This translates into CAIFSPAGTSGSTDTQYF. Combining the CDR3 with reference TRBV2 and TRBJ2-3 gives the whole variable domain EPEVTQTPSHQVTQMGQEVILRCVPISNHLYFYWYRQILGQKVEFLVSFYNNEISEKSEIFDDQFSVERPDGSNFTLKIRSTKLEDSAMYFCAIFSPAGTSGSTDTQYFGPGTRLTVL.

The chain carries TRBV27 and TRBJ1-1, with D possibly TRBD1 on 5 matching bases. The germline CDR1 and CDR2 sequences are MNHEY and SMNVEV (reference sequence). V dropped 0 bases and J dropped 1 base, with 9 bases sitting between them. This CDR3 has 15 residues. The CDR3 DNA reads TGTGCCAGCAGTTTATCAGCAGGGCAGAACACTGAAGCTTTCTTT. Amino acid sequence: CASSLSAGQNTEAFF.

The gene calls are TRBV11-3 and TRBJ2-5; D is undetermined. Germline lookup yields CDR1 SGHNT and CDR2 YENEEA. The CDR3 is made up of 13 amino acids. V lost 1 base and J lost 5, with 8 bases in between. CDR3 region: CASSLGVAETQYF. The CDR3 bases are TGTGCCAGCAGCTTAGGGGTTGCGGAGACCCAGTACTTC.

This chain joins TRBV19 and TRBJ2-1; TRBD2 is a possible D gene (7 bases). Germline CDR1 is LNHDA and CDR2 is SQIVND (reference sequence). Between the trimmed V and J ends, which lost 7 bases and 4 bases, there was a span of 17 bases. This CDR3 spans 15 amino acids. The CDR3 protein is CASTLGGRGYNEQFF. CDR3 in DNA: TGTGCCAGTACCCTCGGGGGGCGCGGGTACAATGAGCAGTTCTTC.

The chain recombines TRBV11-3 with TRBJ2-5; TRBD2 agrees at 7 bases. CDR3 length equals 13 residues. J was trimmed by 5 bases and V by 5 bases; bases with no gene match: 5. Germline V CDR1 and CDR2: SGHNT, YENEEA. The CDR3: CASSPTAGETQYF. For the CDR3, the DNA is TGTGCCAGCAGCCCGACAGCGGGGGAGACCCAGTACTTC.

The chain employs TRBV5-4 and TRBJ1-4, with D uncertain. There are 16 residues in the CDR3. Germline CDR1 is SGHNT and CDR2 is YYREEE (reference sequence). The V and J ends lost 1 base and 2 bases respectively, with 12 bases between them. CDR3 protein: CASSLYMTGTNEKLFF. CDR3 bases: TGTGCCAGCAGCTTGTATATGACGGGTACTAATGAAAAACTGTTTTTT.

V usage is TRBV5-1 and J usage is TRBJ1-1; possible D gene TRBD1, 5 bases. CDR3 length: 13 residues. V gave up 4 bases and J gave up 6 bases, with 13 bases separating them. Germline V CDR1 and CDR2: SGHRS, YFSETQ. Here the CDR3 DNA reads TGCGCCAGCAGCCGGGGCCAAGGGTCTGAAGCTTTCTTT. It yields the protein CASSRGQGSEAFF.

This clone was observed a handful of times. This chain uses TRBV18 with TRBJ1-1; D gene ambiguous. Trimming removed 2 bases from V and 3 bases from J, with 10 bases in between. The length of the CDR3 is 14 residues. Looked up from germline, CDR1 is KGHSH and CDR2 is LQKENI. CDR3 nucleotides: TGTGCCAGCTCACCAGTCACGGTCGACACTGAAGCTTTCTTT. Translating it yields CASSPVTVDTEAFF.

J is TRBJ1-5 and V is TRBV2; 10 bases fit TRBD1. The CDR3 consists of 14 residues. V was pared by 11 bases and J by 1 base, with 5 bases of the junction left unmatched. The germline V gene has CDR1 SNHLY and CDR2 FYNNEI. The CDR3 loop is CACRDRGSNQPQHF. CDR3 bases: TGTGCCTGTCGGGACAGGGGAAGCAATCAGCCCCAGCATTTT.

The chain joins TRBV7-9 to TRBJ1-5, with TRBD1 matching over 7 bases. This CDR3 comprises 14 residues. Germline CDR1 and CDR2: SEHNR and FQNEAQ (reference sequence). V was clipped by 4 bases and J by 7 bases; unmatched bases: 7. The CDR3 protein is CASSWTGVNQPQHF. CDR3 bases: TGTGCCAGCAGCTGGACAGGAGTAAACCAGCCCCAGCATTTT.

This clone showed up just a few times. The rearrangement uses TRBV13 and TRBJ2-2; D possibly corresponds to TRBD2 (5 bases). The germline V and J ends were trimmed by 1 base and 4 bases, with 10 bases remaining between them. Germline V gene lookup returns CDR1 PRHDT and CDR2 FYEKMQ (reference sequence). The CDR3 runs to 15 residues. CDR3 in DNA: TGTGCCAGCAGCTTAGTGGCGACTATCACCGGGGAGCTGTTTTTT. It translates to CASSLVATITGELFF.

This chain connects TRBV28 to TRBJ2-7; no clear D. Germline V lookup: CDR1 MDHEN, CDR2 SYDVKM. V shed 5 bases and J shed 3 bases, with 17 bases lying between them. The CDR3 is 15 amino acids. The DNA of the CDR3 is TGTGCCAGCAGTCCCATACCGGACGGCCGCTACGAGCAGTACTTC. Amino acid sequence: CASSPIPDGRYEQYF.

V usage is TRBV5-4 and J usage is TRBJ2-6; weak D call: TRBD2 (5 bases). The CDR3 sequence is 16 residues long. V was clipped by 4 bases and J by 4 bases, with 15 bases between them. The germline CDR1 and CDR2 sequences are SGHNT and YYREEE (reference sequence). CDR3 loop: CASSPRLTGGANVLTF. The CDR3 DNA is TGTGCCAGCAGCCCGCGTCTCACGGGGGGGGCCAACGTCCTGACTTTC.

The chain links TRBV27 to TRBJ2-5; 7 positions agree with TRBD2. Unmatched junction bases numbered 6, after V lost 1 base and J lost 1 base. Germline V gives CDR1 MNHEY, CDR2 SMNVEV (reference sequence). The CDR3 length is 16 residues. Here the CDR3 reads CASSLYVGGAQETQYF. CDR3 coding DNA: TGTGCCAGCAGTTTATATGTGGGAGGGGCCCAAGAGACCCAGTACTTC.

The chain couples TRBV7-6 to TRBJ2-2, with D tentatively TRBD1 (6 bases). Germline V gene lookup returns CDR1 SGHVS and CDR2 FNYEAQ. This CDR3 is built from 13 residues. Trimming cost V 1 base and J 7 bases, with 7 bases left between them. CDR3 bases: TGTGCCAGCAGCTTAGAACAGGGCGGGGAGCTGTTTTTT. The encoded protein is CASSLEQGGELFF.

V usage is TRBV11-2 and J usage is TRBJ2-7; 9 positions agree with TRBD2. There are 16 residues in the CDR3. The J segment lost 1 base and the V segment lost 0 bases, leaving 4 bases of the junction unmatched. Germline CDR1 is SGHAT and CDR2 is FQNNGV. Written as DNA, the CDR3 is TGTGCCAGCAGCTTAGAGGCTAGCGGGATTTCCTACGAGCAGTACTTC. Amino acids: CASSLEASGISYEQYF.

The count of this clone is one. The rearrangement uses TRBV5-4 and TRBJ2-5; TRBD2 might be the D (6 bases). Trimming pared 1 base from V and 4 bases from J, leaving 11 bases between. This CDR3 spans 14 amino acids. Germline loops: CDR1 SGHNT, CDR2 YYREEE (reference sequence). The CDR3 sequence is CASSLLGGGETQYF. CDR3 nucleotides: TGTGCCAGCAGCTTGTTGGGAGGAGGAGAGACCCAGTACTTC. The full variable domain, rest sourced from reference TRBV5-4 and TRBJ2-5, is ETGVTQSPTHLIKTRGQQVTLRCSSQSGHNTVSWYQQALGQGPQFIFQYYREEENGRGNFPPRFSGLQFPNYSSELNVNALELDDSALYLCASSLLGGGETQYFGPGTRLLVL.